The 17 T cell receptor beta chains below come from one sample, sequenced in a study of T cell responses to AZD1222 COVID-19 vaccine. Method: immunoSEQ multiplex PCR; TCRdb's copy keeps in-frame clones and lacks some. Here the sample spans around 140,000 clones, 90% to 95% being singletons. The sample here was peripheral blood, taken after recovery from COVID-19. The receptors were sampled from an adult who had recovered from COVID-19.

As for this clone: One end of the junction fails to match germline, which may point to a read error. The chain has TRBV7-6 and TRBJ2-7, with D maybe TRBD1 (5 bases). The germline V gene encodes CDR1 SGHVS and CDR2 FNYEAQ. CDR3 size: 11 residues. CDR3 in amino acids: CASYGRGTRIF. The CDR3 DNA reads TGTGCCAGCTACGGAAGGGGCACCCGGATCTTC. Full variable domain (remainder filled in from reference TRBV7-6 and TRBJ2-7): GAGVSQSPRYKVTKRGQDVALRCDPISGHVSLYWYRQALGQGPEFLTYFNYEAQQDKSGLPNDRFSAERPEGSISTLTIQRTEQRDSAMYRCASYGRGTRIFGPGTRLTVT.

This clone was seen a single time. This chain connects TRBV7-9 to TRBJ2-3; D gene ambiguous. From germline, CDR1 is SEHNR and CDR2 FQNEAQ (reference sequence). With 1 base removed from V and 1 base from J, the gap between germline ends came to 15 bases. The CDR3 is made up of 17 amino acids. The CDR3 sequence is CASSLGATFTRTDTQYF. CDR3 DNA sequence: TGTGCCAGCAGCTTAGGGGCTACCTTCACTCGCACAGATACGCAGTATTTT.

The rearrangement uses TRBV6-6 and TRBJ1-6; D not resolved. Trimming took off 6 bases at V and 2 bases at J, with 8 bases between the two ends. The CDR3 length is 14 residues. Germline CDR1 is MNHNY and CDR2 is SVGAGI (reference sequence). The CDR3 DNA is TGTGCCAGCAGCCCTGTAACCTATAATTCACCCCTCCACTTT. Translating it yields CASSPVTYNSPLHF.

V usage is TRBV28 and J usage is TRBJ2-7; TRBD2 is a possible D gene (6 bases). The ends were cut back, 7 bases at V and 7 bases at J, with 20 bases in the middle. The germline V gene encodes CDR1 MDHEN and CDR2 SYDVKM. The CDR3 totals 14 residues. CDR3 amino acids: CASNGGGPLKEQYF. CDR3 DNA sequence: TGTGCCAGCAATGGCGGAGGGCCCCTAAAGGAGCAGTACTTC.

This clone appeared a few times. The chain couples TRBV11-2 to TRBJ1-2; the D is unclear. V lost 5 bases and J 1 base, leaving 8 bases between the germline ends. From germline, CDR1 is SGHAT and CDR2 FQNNGV. This CDR3 is 13 amino acids long. CDR3 region: CASSVDLNYGYTF. As DNA, the CDR3 is TGTGCCAGCAGCGTGGACCTTAACTATGGCTACACCTTC. Complete variable domain (other parts from reference TRBV11-2 and TRBJ1-2): EAGVAQSPRYKIIEKRQSVAFWCNPISGHATLYWYQQILGQGPKLLIQFQNNGVVDDSQLPKDRFSAERLKGVDSTLKIQPAKLEDSAVYLCASSVDLNYGYTFGSGTRLTVV.

V and J are TRBV28 and TRBJ1-4; TRBD1 agrees at 11 bases. CDR1 is MDHEN and CDR2 is SYDVKM in the germline V gene. The CDR3 sequence is 16 residues long. After removal of 6 bases from V and 15 bases from J, the junction contained 18 bases not matched to a gene. DNA of the CDR3: TGTGCCAGCAGAGCCGGGACAGGGGGTTTTAATGAAGGAGTGTTTTTT. The encoded protein is CASRAGTGGFNEGVFF.

CDR3: CASSLSAQGADQPQHF. CDR3 sequence (DNA): TGTGCCAGCAGTTTATCCGCACAGGGGGCGGATCAGCCCCAGCATTTT. The V gene is TRBV27, the J gene TRBJ1-5; 9 nucleotides match TRBD1. CDR3 size: 16 residues. Germline CDR1 reads MNHEY; CDR2 reads SMNVEV (reference sequence). V trimming: 0 bases; J trimming: 5 bases; junction bases outside the gene matches: 5.

The rearrangement uses TRBV7-9 and TRBJ1-2; no definite D call. Between the trimmed V and J ends, which lost 2 bases and 1 base, there was a span of 5 bases. Germline loops: CDR1 SEHNR, CDR2 FQNEAQ (reference sequence). This CDR3 contains 13 residues. The CDR3 DNA reads as TGTGCCAGCAGCTTAAGAGTTAACTATGGCTACACCTTC. It yields the protein CASSLRVNYGYTF. Together with reference TRBV7-9 and TRBJ1-2, the CDR3 gives the full variable domain: DTGVSQNPRHKITKRGQNVTFRCDPISEHNRLYWYRQTLGQGPEFLTYFQNEAQLEKSRLLSDRFSAERPKGSFSTLEIQRTEQGDSAMYLCASSLRVNYGYTFGSGTRLTVV.

The chain carries TRBV6-6 and TRBJ2-4, with 11 bases aligning to TRBD2. There are 15 residues in the CDR3. CDR1 is MNHNY and CDR2 is SVGAGI in the germline V gene (reference sequence). The J segment lost 5 bases and the V segment lost 4 bases, leaving 4 bases of the junction unmatched. Here the CDR3 reads CASSSYSGRENIQYF. CDR3 coding DNA: TGTGCCAGCAGTTCCTATAGCGGGAGGGAAAACATTCAGTACTTC.

V is TRBV30 and J is TRBJ2-1; D is perhaps TRBD1 or TRBD2 (5 bases each). The CDR3 spans 13 residues. From germline, CDR1 is GTSNPN and CDR2 SVGIG (reference sequence). V was pared by 7 bases and J by 2 bases, with 12 bases between. The CDR3 bases are TGTGCCTCCCAAGCGGACACCTACAATGAGCAGTTCTTC. This codes for CASQADTYNEQFF.

The V call is TRBV5-4, the J call TRBJ2-5, with 8 bases matching TRBD1. This CDR3 is built from 15 residues. The V gene end was trimmed by 3 bases and the J gene end by 2 bases; junction bases not matched to a gene: 6. Germline CDR1 and CDR2: SGHNT and YYREEE (reference sequence). The CDR3 DNA follows: TGTGCCAGCAGCTCTGGACAGGGCCGACAAGAGACCCAGTACTTC. It translates to CASSSGQGRQETQYF. Full variable domain (remainder filled in from reference TRBV5-4 and TRBJ2-5): ETGVTQSPTHLIKTRGQQVTLRCSSQSGHNTVSWYQQALGQGPQFIFQYYREEENGRGNFPPRFSGLQFPNYSSELNVNALELDDSALYLCASSSGQGRQETQYFGPGTRLLVL.

The CDR3 DNA reads TGTGCCAGCAGTGGCGTAGCGGGAGGGTTCTTGTACGAGCAGTACTTC. Translated: CASSGVAGGFLYEQYF. The chain carries TRBV6-1 and TRBJ2-7, with 11 nucleotides matching TRBD2. The CDR3 runs to 16 residues. The germline V gene has CDR1 MNHNS and CDR2 SASEGT. Trimming removed 4 bases from V and 4 bases from J; junction bases left unmatched: 9.

This chain joins TRBV5-1 and TRBJ1-5; a possible D gene is TRBD1 (6 bases). CDR3 size: 16 residues. Deletions cut 0 bases from V and 2 bases from J, with 12 bases between. The V gene's germline CDR1 is SGHRS and CDR2 YFSETQ. The CDR3 sequence is CASSLGQAPGNQPQHF. The CDR3 nucleotides are TGCGCCAGCAGCTTGGGACAGGCCCCGGGCAATCAGCCCCAGCATTTT.

The V and J genes are TRBV5-5 and TRBJ2-1; D gene ambiguous. Germline CDR1 is SGHKS and CDR2 is YYEKEE (reference sequence). The CDR3 length is 14 residues. The V gene lost 1 base and the J gene lost 4 bases, with 9 bases spanning the gap. The CDR3 loop reads CASSLLQPYNEQFF. Here the CDR3 DNA reads TGTGCCAGCAGCTTGTTACAACCGTACAATGAGCAGTTCTTC.

This clone is medium-sized by share. This chain uses TRBV6-5 with TRBJ1-6; D unclear. The CDR3 sequence is 14 residues long. Per germline, CDR1 MNHEY and CDR2 SVGAGI. V lost 6 bases and J 5 bases, leaving 11 bases between the germline ends. The CDR3 nucleotides are TGTGCCAGCAGGGCGGAACCTGATAATTCACCCCTCCACTTT. Residues: CASRAEPDNSPLHF.

This chain uses TRBV6-5 with TRBJ2-3; D is uncertain. Germline CDR1 MNHEY, CDR2 SVGAGI. The ends were cut back, 2 bases at V and 6 bases at J, with 9 bases in the middle. The CDR3 is 13 amino acids. The CDR3 DNA reads TGTGCCAGCAGTTACGTACCCAGGGATACGCAGTATTTT. This translates into CASSYVPRDTQYF.

As concerns this clone: At one end the junction does not follow the germline gene, possibly because of a read error. CDR3 DNA sequence: TGTGCTAGCAGCTTAGGTTTGGGGTACCCACCTCCGGGGGAGCTGTTTTTT. This sequence encodes CASSLGLGYPPPGELFF. This rearrangement joins TRBV7-7 to TRBJ2-2; D ambiguous. This CDR3 contains 17 residues. From germline, CDR1 is SSHAT and CDR2 FNYEAQ (reference sequence).